The entry below describes one T cell receptor beta chain. This may arise from a read error, as a much more abundant clone is one base away. It is likely a read error, because the conserved phenylalanine at the end of the CDR3 is missing. The investigators amplified TCR beta CDR3 regions from RNA transcripts. HTBI primers were used for first-round RT-PCR of the TCR CDR3. TCRdb processed the multiplex PCR reads anew with MiXCR; each CDR3 protein has one entry. Among roughly 710,000 distinct CDR3 sequences listed, under 45% were seen once. The data belong to a study of T cells in Graves' hyperthyroidism and ophthalmopathy. Germline-derived CDR1 and CDR2 are ENHRY and SYGVKD. Unmatched junction bases numbered 2, after V lost 6 bases and J lost 0 bases. This CDR3 has 16 amino acids.

The sequenced sample consisted of blood. V gene TRBV10-3 combines with J gene TRBJ1-6; 10 bases agree with TRBD1. The TCR was taken from a middle-aged woman with Graves' hyperthyroidism. The CDR3 reads CAIRGQGSSYNSPLHL. For the CDR3, the DNA is TGTGCCATCAGGGGACAGGGGAGCTCCTATAATTCACCCCTCCACCTT.